Listed here are 5 T cell receptor beta chains from one sample, sequenced in a study of T-cell reconstitution after alpha-beta-depleted transplantation in children. Preparation of the TCRbeta library used unique molecular identifiers. MiXCR was run by TCRdb on the PCR reads, yielding one entry per CDR3 protein. In the table there are about 200,000 distinct CDR3 sequences, about a sixth of which are singletons. Sequences were derived from PBMCs, mostly from graft donor cells, sampled 360 days after TCRalphabeta/CD19-depleted stem cell transplant. The receptors stem from a male patient aged 2 to 9 who had a stem cell transplant for acute lymphoblastic leukemia, so the T cells may come from the graft donor.

The chain links TRBV4-2 to TRBJ2-7; D remains unclear. The V gene lost 3 bases and the J gene lost 3 bases, with 9 bases spanning the gap. CDR1 and CDR2 (germline): LGHNA, YNFKEQ. This CDR3 is built from 13 residues. In DNA form, the CDR3 reads TGTGCCAGCAGCCAGAGCACGGGCTACGAGCAGTACTTC. Amino acids: CASSQSTGYEQYF.

The chain recombines TRBV7-9 with TRBJ2-3; D remains unclear. CDR1 is SEHNR, CDR2 FQNEAQ, per germline (reference sequence). This CDR3 contains 17 residues. The V gene lost 4 bases and the J gene lost 0 bases, with 17 bases spanning the gap. The CDR3 protein is CASSSSRRGDSTDTQYF. CDR3 nucleotides: TGTGCCAGCAGCTCGAGTCGGCGCGGCGATAGCACAGATACGCAGTATTTT.

This chain connects TRBV12-3 or TRBV12-4 to TRBJ2-2, with D unresolved. The V end was cut by 6 bases, the J end by 0 bases, with 11 bases between. CDR3 length equals 15 residues. The CDR3 loop is CASSPGSSNTGELFF. In DNA form, the CDR3 reads TGTGCCAGCAGCCCTGGGTCATCGAACACCGGGGAGCTGTTTTTT.

The rearrangement links TRBV5-1 to TRBJ2-1, with TRBD2 matching over 13 bases. This CDR3 contains 15 residues. Looked up from germline, CDR1 is SGHRS and CDR2 is YFSETQ. Losses at the gene ends were 4 bases for V and 7 bases for J; bases not matched to a gene: 5. CDR3 amino acids: CASSTSGGATNEQFF. As DNA, the CDR3 is TGCGCCAGCAGCACTAGCGGGGGGGCCACAAATGAGCAGTTCTTC.

This clonotype showed up just a few times. The chain couples TRBV7-2 to TRBJ2-7; 7 bases match TRBD1. In germline, CDR1 is SGHTA, CDR2 FQGNSA. J lost 3 bases, V lost 4 bases, and 6 bases had no gene match. There are 14 residues in the CDR3. CDR3 DNA: TGTGCCAGCAGCTGGTCCGGGACAGTCTACGAGCAGTACTTC. Its translation is CASSWSGTVYEQYF.